The 3 T cell receptor beta chains below come from one sample, sequenced in a study of T cell repertoires in cytomegalovirus infection (dated by TCRdb to the late 2010s). Their target antigens are unknown. The intended sense of this specimen's treatment or condition label: in vitro stimulation with specific CMV peptide epitopes to enrich CMV-specific T cells. Instrument on record: Illumina HiSeq 1500. TCRdb reanalyzed the raw reads on its own, using fastp at Q25 for trimming and MiXCR for clone calling, and kept in-frame beta chains. All rows with the same CDR3 protein become a single entry with the most common DNA and genes. This sample gives more than 300,000 distinct CDR3 sequences in total; roughly 34% of them show up just once. Together, the top ten hold approximately 12% of the sample. Sequenced here: cultured PBMCs, sampled from culture after CMV antigen stimulation. These receptors all stem from a human donor in good health (CMV status not recorded). Some clones in this sample may be carry-over from other donors' samples.

This clonotype was counted between two and nine times. The chain couples TRBV7-3 to TRBJ1-5; possible D gene TRBD1, 6 bases. This CDR3 comprises 13 residues. V lost 6 bases to trimming and J lost 4 bases, with 10 bases between them. Looked up from germline, CDR1 is SGHTA and CDR2 is FQGTGA. CDR3 DNA: TGTGCCAGCAGTTCAGGGGATAATCAGCCCCAGCATTTT. Its translation is CASSSGDNQPQHF.

In this sample, this clonotype turned up a few times. This rearrangement joins TRBV7-2 to TRBJ1-1, with 9 bases lining up with TRBD1. This CDR3 contains 15 residues. CDR1 SGHTA and CDR2 FQGNSA come from the germline V gene. V lost 6 bases and J lost 3; bases outside the gene matches: 8. CDR3 DNA: TGTGCCAGCAGAAAACAGGGGGCGGGGTACACTGAAGCTTTCTTT. It specifies CASRKQGAGYTEAFF.

The chain links TRBV7-9 to TRBJ2-1, with a tentative D call TRBD2 (6 bases). The CDR3 extends over 16 amino acids. The germline gives CDR1 SEHNR, CDR2 FQNEAQ (reference sequence). The V and J ends lost 5 bases and 0 bases respectively, with 14 bases between them. This CDR3 is CASSNPTRNSYNEQFF. CDR3 in DNA: TGTGCCAGCAGCAATCCGACTAGAAACTCCTACAATGAGCAGTTCTTC.